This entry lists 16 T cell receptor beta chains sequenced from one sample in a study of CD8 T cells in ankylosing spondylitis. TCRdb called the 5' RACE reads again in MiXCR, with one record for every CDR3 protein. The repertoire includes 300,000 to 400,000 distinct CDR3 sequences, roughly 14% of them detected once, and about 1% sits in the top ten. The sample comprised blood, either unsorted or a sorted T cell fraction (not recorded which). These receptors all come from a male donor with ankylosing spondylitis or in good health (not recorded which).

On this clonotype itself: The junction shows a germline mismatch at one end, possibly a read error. CDR3 coding DNA: TGTGCCAGCAGTGCCGGGACAGGGTGTCACTTC. Amino acid sequence: CASSAGTGCHF. The J gene is TRBJ2-4, the V gene TRBV6-1; 9 bases line up with TRBD1. Germline V gene sequence: CDR1 MNHNS, CDR2 SASEGT. The CDR3 runs 11 residues.

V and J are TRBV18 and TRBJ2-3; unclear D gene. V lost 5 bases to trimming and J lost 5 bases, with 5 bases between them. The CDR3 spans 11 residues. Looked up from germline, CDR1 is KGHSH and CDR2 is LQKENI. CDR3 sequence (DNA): TGTGCCAGCTCAGACTTAGATACGCAGTATTTT. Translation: CASSDLDTQYF.

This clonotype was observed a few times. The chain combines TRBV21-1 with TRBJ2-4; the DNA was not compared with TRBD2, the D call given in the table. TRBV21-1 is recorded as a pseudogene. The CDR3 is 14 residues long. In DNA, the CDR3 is TGTGCCAGCAGCAAAGAGGGAGCCATGGGCATTCAGTACTTC. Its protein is CASSKEGAMGIQYF.

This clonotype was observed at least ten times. CDR3 residues: CASSRDSYSTDTQYF. The CDR3 nucleotides read TGCGCCAGCAGCCGGGACAGCTACAGCACAGATACGCAGTATTTT. This chain joins TRBV5-1 and TRBJ2-3, with 7 nucleotides matching TRBD1. Trimming removed 4 bases from V and 0 bases from J; junction bases left unmatched: 5. This CDR3 contains 15 residues. Germline-derived CDR1 and CDR2 are SGHRS and YFSETQ. Looking up the rest from reference TRBV5-1 and TRBJ2-3 gives the full variable domain: KAGVTQTPRYLIKTRGQQVTLSCSPISGHRSVSWYQQTPGQGLQFLFEYFSETQRNKGNFPGRFSGRQFSNSRSEMNVSTLELGDSALYLCASSRDSYSTDTQYFGPGTRLTVL.

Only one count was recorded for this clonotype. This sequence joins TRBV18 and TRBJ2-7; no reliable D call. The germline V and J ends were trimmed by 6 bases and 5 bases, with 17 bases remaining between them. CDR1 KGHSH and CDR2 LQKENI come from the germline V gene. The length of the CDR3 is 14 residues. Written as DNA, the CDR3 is TGTGCCAGCTCCGCTCAGAGTTCGGGTGACGAGCAGTACTTC. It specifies CASSAQSSGDEQYF.

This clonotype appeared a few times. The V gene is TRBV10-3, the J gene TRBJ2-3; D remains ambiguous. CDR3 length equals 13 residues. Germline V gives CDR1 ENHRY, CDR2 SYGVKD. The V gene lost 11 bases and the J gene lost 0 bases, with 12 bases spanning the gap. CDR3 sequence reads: CAVKSASTDTQYF. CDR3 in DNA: TGTGCCGTTAAAAGCGCGAGCACAGATACGCAGTATTTT.

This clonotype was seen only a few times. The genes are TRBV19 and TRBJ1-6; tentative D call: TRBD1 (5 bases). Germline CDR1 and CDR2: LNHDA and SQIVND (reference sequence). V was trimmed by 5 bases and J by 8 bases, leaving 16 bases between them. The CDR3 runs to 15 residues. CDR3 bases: TGTGCCAGTAGTGGATCCGGGACGGCGGATTCACCCCTCCACTTT. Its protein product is CASSGSGTADSPLHF.

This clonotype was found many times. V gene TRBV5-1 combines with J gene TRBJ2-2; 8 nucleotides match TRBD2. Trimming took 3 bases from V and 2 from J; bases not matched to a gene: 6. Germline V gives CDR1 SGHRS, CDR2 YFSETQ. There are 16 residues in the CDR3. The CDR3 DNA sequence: TGCGCCAGCAGCTCAAGCGGGAGCGCTAACACCGGGGAGCTGTTTTTT. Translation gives CASSSSGSANTGELFF.

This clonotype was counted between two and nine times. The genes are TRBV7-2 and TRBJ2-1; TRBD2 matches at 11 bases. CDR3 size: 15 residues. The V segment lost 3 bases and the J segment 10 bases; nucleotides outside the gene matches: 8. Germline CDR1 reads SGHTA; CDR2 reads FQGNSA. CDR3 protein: CASSLEVAGGREQFF. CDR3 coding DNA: TGTGCCAGCAGCTTGGAGGTAGCGGGGGGGCGGGAGCAGTTCTTC. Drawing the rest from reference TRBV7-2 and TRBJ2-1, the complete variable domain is GAGVSQSPSNKVTEKGKDVELRCDPISGHTALYWYRQSLGQGLEFLIYFQGNSAPDKSGLPSDRFSAERTGGSVSTLTIQRTQQEDSAVYLCASSLEVAGGREQFFGPGTRLTVL.

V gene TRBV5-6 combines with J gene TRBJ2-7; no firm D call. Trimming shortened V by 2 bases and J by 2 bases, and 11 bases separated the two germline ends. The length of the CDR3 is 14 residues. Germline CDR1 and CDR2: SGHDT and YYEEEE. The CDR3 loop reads CASSFGRITYEQYF. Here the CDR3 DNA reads TGTGCCAGCAGCTTCGGCAGGATCACCTACGAGCAGTACTTC.

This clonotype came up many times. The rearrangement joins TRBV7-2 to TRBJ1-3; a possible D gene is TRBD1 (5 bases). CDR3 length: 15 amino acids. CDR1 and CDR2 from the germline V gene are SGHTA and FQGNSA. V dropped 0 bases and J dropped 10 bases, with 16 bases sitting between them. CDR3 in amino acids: CASSLAGGGSRTIYF. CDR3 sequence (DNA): TGTGCCAGCAGCTTAGCCGGGGGGGGATCTAGGACCATATATTTT.

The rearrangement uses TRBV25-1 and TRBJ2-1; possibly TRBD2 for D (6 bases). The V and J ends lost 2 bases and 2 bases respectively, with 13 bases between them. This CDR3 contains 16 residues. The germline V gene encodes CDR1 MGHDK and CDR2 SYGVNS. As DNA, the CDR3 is TGTGCCAGCAGTGAAGTTAAACGGGAGCCCTACAATGAGCAGTTCTTC. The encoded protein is CASSEVKREPYNEQFF.

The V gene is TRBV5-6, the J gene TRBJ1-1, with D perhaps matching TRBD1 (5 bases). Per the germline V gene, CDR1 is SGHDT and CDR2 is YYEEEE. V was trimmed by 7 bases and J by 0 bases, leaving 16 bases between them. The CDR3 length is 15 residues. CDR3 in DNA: TGTGCCAGCCAGAAGCAGGGTCTCATGAACACTGAAGCTTTCTTT. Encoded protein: CASQKQGLMNTEAFF.

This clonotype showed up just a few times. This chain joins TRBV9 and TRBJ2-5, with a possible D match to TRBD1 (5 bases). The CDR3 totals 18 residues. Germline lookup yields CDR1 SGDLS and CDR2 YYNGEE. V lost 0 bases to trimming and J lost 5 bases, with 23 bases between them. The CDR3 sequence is CASSVEGQGMIGLETQYF. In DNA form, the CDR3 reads TGTGCCAGCAGCGTAGAGGGCCAGGGTATGATTGGGCTGGAGACCCAGTACTTC.

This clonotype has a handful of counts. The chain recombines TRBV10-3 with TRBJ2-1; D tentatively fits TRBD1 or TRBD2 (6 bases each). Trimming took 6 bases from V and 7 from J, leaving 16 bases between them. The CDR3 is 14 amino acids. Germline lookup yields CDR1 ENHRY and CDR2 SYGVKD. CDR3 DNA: TGTGCCATCAGGGGGGGCGGGGCCGCTAATGAGCAGTTCTTC. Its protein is CAIRGGGAANEQFF.

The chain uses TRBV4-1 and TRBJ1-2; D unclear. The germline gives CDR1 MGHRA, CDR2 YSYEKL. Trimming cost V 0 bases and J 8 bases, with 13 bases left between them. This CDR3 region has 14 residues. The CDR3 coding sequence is TGCGCCAGCAGCCAAGATCGGCAGTTCAGGGGCTACACCTTC. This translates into CASSQDRQFRGYTF.